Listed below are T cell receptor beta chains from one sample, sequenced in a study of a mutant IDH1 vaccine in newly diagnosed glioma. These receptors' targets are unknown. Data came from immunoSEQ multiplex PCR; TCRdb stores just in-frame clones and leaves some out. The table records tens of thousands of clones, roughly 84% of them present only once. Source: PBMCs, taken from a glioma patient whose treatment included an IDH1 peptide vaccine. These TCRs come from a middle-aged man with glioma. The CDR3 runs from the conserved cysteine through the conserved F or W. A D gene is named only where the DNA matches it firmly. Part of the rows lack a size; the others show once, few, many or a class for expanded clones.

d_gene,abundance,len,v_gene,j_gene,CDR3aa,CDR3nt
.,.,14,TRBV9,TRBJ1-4,CASSVGHYNEKLFF,TGTGCCAGCAGCGTAGGCCACTATAATGAAAAATTGTTTTTT
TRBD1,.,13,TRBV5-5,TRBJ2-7,CAAGTGGDYEQYF,TGTGCAGCCGGGACAGGGGGCGATTACGAGCAGTACTTC
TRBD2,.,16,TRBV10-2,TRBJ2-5,CASSPGTSGVIETQYF,TGCGCCAGCAGTCCCGGGACTAGCGGAGTCATTGAGACCCAGTACTTC
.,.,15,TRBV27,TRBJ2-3,CASSLESFSTDTQYF,TGTGCCAGCAGTTTGGAATCGTTTAGCACAGATACGCAGTATTTT
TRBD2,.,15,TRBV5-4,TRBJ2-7,CASSLGLATVYEQYF,TGTGCCAGCAGCTTGGGACTAGCGACAGTCTACGAGCAGTACTTC
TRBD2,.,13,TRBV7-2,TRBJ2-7,CASSFVGRAEQYF,TGTGCCAGCAGCTTTGTGGGGAGGGCGGAGCAGTACTTC
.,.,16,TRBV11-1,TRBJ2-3,CASAPRTSEFTDTQYF,TGTGCCAGCGCCCCCCGGACTTCGGAATTCACAGATACGCAGTATTTT
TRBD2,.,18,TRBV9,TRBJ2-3,CASSVASSGGGHTDTQYF,TGTGCCAGCAGCGTAGCGTCTAGCGGGGGGGGCCACACAGATACGCAGTATTTT
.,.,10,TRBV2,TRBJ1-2,CAVRQAGYTF,TGTGCCGTTAGACAGGCTGGCTACACCTTC
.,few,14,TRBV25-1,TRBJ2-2,CASSEALDSGELFF,TGTGCCAGCAGTGAGGCTCTAGACAGCGGGGAGCTGTTTTTT
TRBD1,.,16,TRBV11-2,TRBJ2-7,CASSYTGTGSSYEQYF,TGTGCCAGCAGCTACACCGGGACAGGGAGCTCCTACGAGCAGTACTTC
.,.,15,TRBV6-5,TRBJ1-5,CASSYSGVTNQPQHF,TGTGCCAGCAGTTACTCGGGGGTCACCAATCAGCCCCAGCATTTT
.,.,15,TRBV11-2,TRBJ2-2,CASSPVGTNTGELFF,TGTGCCAGCAGCCCAGTTGGGACGAACACCGGGGAGCTGTTTTTT
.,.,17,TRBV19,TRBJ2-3,CASSKRVTVDRTDTQYF,TGTGCCAGTAGTAAAAGGGTTACAGTTGACCGCACAGATACGCAGTATTTT
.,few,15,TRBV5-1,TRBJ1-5,CASSLGAGGNQPQHF,TGCGCCAGCAGCTTGGGGGCAGGGGGCAATCAGCCCCAGCATTTT
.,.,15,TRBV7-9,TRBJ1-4,CASSRSLQRGEKLFF,TGTGCCAGCAGCCGGAGCCTACAGCGGGGTGAAAAACTGTTTTTT
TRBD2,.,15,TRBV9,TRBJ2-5,CASSVQRGDGETQYF,TGTGCCAGCAGCGTACAGCGGGGGGACGGAGAGACCCAGTACTTC
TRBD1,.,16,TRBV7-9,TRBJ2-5,CASSSSGQGSRETQYF,TGTGCCAGCAGCTCCTCGGGACAGGGCAGTCGAGAGACCCAGTACTTC
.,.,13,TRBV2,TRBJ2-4,CASSEEVGRVQYF,TGTGCCAGCAGTGAAGAGGTAGGCCGGGTTCAGTACTTC